The 6 T cell receptor beta chains presented below share a single source sample, sequenced in a study of beta chain features in type 1 diabetes (dated by TCRdb to 2016 to 2019). The library came from the immunoSEQ multiplex PCR assay. The High Capacity cDNA Reverse Transcription Kit was used to reverse transcribe all of the isolated RNA, meaning that expressed TCRB transcripts were what got sequenced. This is the immuneACCESS table as TCRdb keeps it, with only in-frame sequences that have V and J called. A part of the clones is gone; compared with another copy, unresolved V genes explain less than half, and the rest is unexplained. For this sample the table gives a few hundred thousand clones, of which about 20% were detected only once. The ten largest make up 0.044% of the sample. Input material: naive CD4+ T cells from blood. The intended sense of this specimen's cell subset or site label: true naive CD4+ T cells. The source of these receptors is a woman aged 18-29 years in good health.

This chain joins TRBV6-5 and TRBJ2-5, with TRBD2 as a possible D gene (5 bases). The ends were cut back, 7 bases at V and 1 base at J, with 10 bases in the middle. This CDR3 spans 13 amino acids. Germline V lookup: CDR1 MNHEY, CDR2 SVGAGI. This chain's CDR3 is CASKRRIQETQYF. The CDR3 DNA sequence: TGTGCCAGCAAAAGGAGGATCCAAGAGACCCAGTACTTC.

V gene TRBV9 combines with J gene TRBJ1-1; D gene ambiguous. In germline, CDR1 is SGDLS, CDR2 YYNGEE. This CDR3 comprises 15 residues. The V and J ends lost 0 bases and 1 base respectively, with 10 bases between them. CDR3 sequence reads: CASSVGEGRNTEAFF. CDR3 bases: TGTGCCAGCAGCGTAGGTGAGGGTAGGAACACTGAAGCTTTCTTT.

DNA for the CDR3: TGTGCCTGGAGGGGAGGCAGGAACACTGAAGCTTTCTTT. Protein sequence: CAWRGGRNTEAFF. The chain combines TRBV30 with TRBJ1-1; D unclear. Germline lookup yields CDR1 GTSNPN and CDR2 SVGIG (reference sequence). V lost 3 bases, J lost 1 base, and 9 bases lay in between. CDR3 length: 13 residues.

The chain employs TRBV9 and TRBJ2-6; TRBD1 matches 9 bases. V lost 1 base to trimming and J lost 0 bases; unmatched junction nucleotides: 2. Germline V CDR1 and CDR2: SGDLS, YYNGEE. There are 17 residues in the CDR3. The CDR3 nucleotides are TGTGCCAGCAGCGTAACAGGGGGCGGCTCTGGGGCCAACGTCCTGACTTTC. Amino acids: CASSVTGGGSGANVLTF.

The genes are TRBV7-9 and TRBJ2-5, with D possibly being TRBD2 (5 bases). This CDR3 has 16 residues. Deletions cut 8 bases from V and 4 bases from J, with 23 bases between. In germline, CDR1 is SEHNR, CDR2 FQNEAQ (reference sequence). The CDR3 protein is CASGNLRRVGLETQYF. The CDR3 DNA sequence: TGTGCCAGCGGGAACCTAAGGCGGGTGGGTCTAGAGACCCAGTACTTC.

V and J are TRBV29-1 and TRBJ2-1; TRBD2 matches 13 bases. The length of the CDR3 is 17 residues. Per germline, CDR1 SQVTM and CDR2 ANQGSEA. The J segment lost 8 bases and the V segment lost 6 bases, leaving 16 bases of the junction unmatched. Here the CDR3 reads CSVTQSQTSGGAHEQFF. The CDR3 nucleotides read TGCAGCGTCACCCAATCCCAAACTAGCGGGGGGGCCCATGAGCAGTTCTTC.